The rows below give T cell receptor beta chains drawn from one sample of a study of blood T cells in healthy people across ages. TCRdb processed the 5' RACE reads anew with MiXCR; each CDR3 protein has one entry. The sample has roughly 1,500,000 distinct CDR3 sequences, roughly 32% seen once. Sequenced material: blood. All receptors come from a woman younger than 45 in good health. Both conserved end residues are part of each CDR3. The order of the fields is J gene, clone size, CDR3 length, D gene, V gene, CDR3 DNA, CDR3 protein. The D gene is left open where the match is weak. Rows may omit the clone size; those that give it use once, few, many or a size class.

TRBJ2-7	once	14	NA	TRBV9	TGTGCCAGCAGTTCGAGGGGGGCAAGTTACGAGCAGTACTTC	CASSSRGASYEQYF
TRBJ1-5	NA	13	NA	TRBV4-1	TGCGTCAGCCGGGCAGGGGTCGGCCAGCCCCAGCATTTT	CVSRAGVGQPQHF
TRBJ2-7	few	16	TRBD2	TRBV11-2	TGTGCCAGCAGCTTAGGGGCTAGCGGGTACTCCTACGAGCAGTACTTC	CASSLGASGYSYEQYF
TRBJ1-4	NA	14	NA	TRBV25-1	TGTGCCAGCAGCCCGGACGAGGTAGATGAAAAACTGTTTTTT	CASSPDEVDEKLFF
TRBJ2-7	NA	16	TRBD2	TRBV10-3	TGTGCCATCAGTGAGTCGACGCTAGCGGGGCCCTACGAGCAGTACTTC	CAISESTLAGPYEQYF
TRBJ2-5	NA	14	NA	TRBV7-9	TGTGCCAGCAGCTTAACGGACAGTGGGGAGACCCAGTACTTC	CASSLTDSGETQYF
TRBJ2-7	few	16	NA	TRBV11-1	TGTGCCAGCAGCTCCCCCCGGGACCTCTTCTCCTACGAGCAGTACTTC	CASSSPRDLFSYEQYF
TRBJ2-5	NA	14	TRBD2	TRBV10-3	TGTGCCATCAGTGATGCGGGAGTCGGAGAGACCCAGTACTTC	CAISDAGVGETQYF
TRBJ2-1	few	18	TRBD2	TRBV28	TGTGCCAGCAGCTCCTGGGGCTTTAGCGGGAGAATCGACAATGAGCAGTTCTTC	CASSSWGFSGRIDNEQFF
TRBJ1-1	once	13	TRBD1	TRBV28	TGTGCCAGCAGTTTAGGGACAGGGGCTGAAGCTTTCTTT	CASSLGTGAEAFF
TRBJ2-1	NA	13	NA	TRBV11-2	TGTGCCAGCACTGACACAGGGTACAATGAGCAGTTCTTC	CASTDTGYNEQFF
TRBJ2-1	NA	19	TRBD2	TRBV27	TGTGCCAGCAGTTTAGGGACTAGCGGGTCCTGGGGCACCTACAATGAGCAGTTCTTC	CASSLGTSGSWGTYNEQFF
TRBJ1-4	few	18	NA	TRBV15	TGTGCCACCAGCAGAGATGGAACAGGGTTCGCAACTAATGAAAAACTGTTTTTT	CATSRDGTGFATNEKLFF
TRBJ2-1	NA	15	TRBD2	TRBV10-3	TGTGCCATCAGTGCTATAGCGGGGCCGCCCAATGAGCAGTTCTTC	CAISAIAGPPNEQFF
TRBJ2-7	few	14	TRBD1	TRBV10-3	TGTGCCATCAGACAACAGGGGAACTCCTACGAGCAGTACTTC	CAIRQQGNSYEQYF
TRBJ2-7	NA	15	NA	TRBV27	TGTGCCAGCAGTTTAGGGTCGGCAGGCCACTACGAGCAGTACTTC	CASSLGSAGHYEQYF
TRBJ2-7	few	16	NA	TRBV20-1	TGCAGTGCTAGCCTCGCGATTAGCGGTGCCCCCCTCGAGCAGTACTTC	CSASLAISGAPLEQYF
TRBJ1-4	once	16	TRBD1	TRBV7-9	TGTGCCAGCAGCTCACCCCGACAGGGACCTAATGAAAAACTGTTTTTT	CASSSPRQGPNEKLFF
TRBJ2-3	NA	15	TRBD2	TRBV6-1	TGTGCCAGCAGGGCGACTAGCAGTAGCACAGATACGCAGTATTTT	CASRATSSSTDTQYF
TRBJ1-2	many	15	NA	TRBV5-1	TGCGCCAGCAGCCCCCGGGCTGTGGATAACTATGGCTACACCTTC	CASSPRAVDNYGYTF
TRBJ2-7	NA	16	TRBD2	TRBV7-2	TGTGCCAGCAGCTTAGGACCGGGAGGGCCCCTATACGAGCAGTACTTC	CASSLGPGGPLYEQYF
TRBJ1-2	NA	15	NA	TRBV4-1	TGCGCCAGCAGCCAATCCTCCGCCGGCAGCGGTGGCTACACCTTC	CASSQSSAGSGGYTF
TRBJ2-6	few	16	NA	TRBV10-3	TGTGCCATCAGTGAGTCGCGTTGGTCTGGGGCCAACGTCCTGACTTTC	CAISESRWSGANVLTF
TRBJ1-1	NA	16	NA	TRBV18	TGTGCCAGCTCACCACGAGAAGTCGGCATGAACACTGAAGCTTTCTTT	CASSPREVGMNTEAFF
TRBJ2-1	NA	15	TRBD2	TRBV10-1	TGCGCCAGCATCATAGCGGGCCTTGATTGTAATGAGCAGTTCTTC	CASIIAGLDCNEQFF
TRBJ1-2	NA	15	TRBD1	TRBV27	TGTGCCAGCAGTTTTATAGAGGGACAGGGAGATGGCTACACCTTC	CASSFIEGQGDGYTF
TRBJ2-3	few	15	TRBD1	TRBV28	TGTGCCAGCAGTTTAGGAGACAGGGGCATAGATACGCAGTATTTT	CASSLGDRGIDTQYF
TRBJ2-7	once	15	TRBD1	TRBV11-2	TGTGCCAGCAGACCCGGGACAGGGAACTCCTACGAGCAGTACTTC	CASRPGTGNSYEQYF
TRBJ1-1	NA	16	TRBD1	TRBV7-2	TGTGCCAGCAGCCTCAACCTGGGACAGCGGAACACTGAAGCTTTCTTT	CASSLNLGQRNTEAFF
TRBJ2-1	few	16	TRBD1	TRBV28	TGTGCCAGCAGTTTCATTGGGACAGGGGACTACAATGAGCAGTTCTTC	CASSFIGTGDYNEQFF
TRBJ1-2	NA	14	TRBD1	TRBV29-1	TGCAGCGTTGAAGATCAGGGGGCGAGAAGAGGCTACACCTTC	CSVEDQGARRGYTF
TRBJ2-1	NA	12	NA	TRBV18	TGTGCCAGCTCACCTGGTGACTACCCGGCGTTCTTC	CASSPGDYPAFF
TRBJ2-7	NA	16	NA	TRBV11-2	TGTGCCAGCAGCTCGGGATCCTCGACCGCGTTATACGAGCAGTACTTC	CASSSGSSTALYEQYF
TRBJ2-5	NA	17	TRBD2	TRBV3-1	TGTGCCAGCAGCCAAGCCTTAAGCGGGGGGATGGGGGAGACCCAGTACTTC	CASSQALSGGMGETQYF
TRBJ1-2	NA	15	TRBD1	TRBV20-1	TGCAGTGCTAGACCCCCGGGACAGGGATTAGGTGGCTACACCTTC	CSARPPGQGLGGYTF
TRBJ1-2	NA	15	TRBD1	TRBV6-5	TGTGCCAGCAGTTACTCGAGAGGGACAGCCTATGGCTGCACCTTC	CASSYSRGTAYGCTF
TRBJ1-2	few	15	NA	TRBV20-1	TGCAGTGCCAGGGCCCCCGTGACGCGAGGCTATGGCTACACCTTC	CSARAPVTRGYGYTF
TRBJ1-2	once	14	NA	TRBV15	TGTGCCACCAGCAGGGACGGCGATAACTATGGCTACACCTTC	CATSRDGDNYGYTF
TRBJ1-4	NA	15	NA	TRBV18	TGTGCCAGCTCACCACAGGACAGTAGGGGTGAAAAACTGTTTTTT	CASSPQDSRGEKLFF
TRBJ1-2	few	13	TRBD1	TRBV10-3	TGTGCCATCAAGACAGGGCCGGGCTATGGCTACACCTTC	CAIKTGPGYGYTF
TRBJ2-3	NA	15	TRBD2	TRBV9	TGTGCCAGCAGCGTGGAGGGACTACCTACAGATACGCAGTATTTT	CASSVEGLPTDTQYF
TRBJ1-6	NA	14	NA	TRBV12-3/TRBV12-4	TGTGCCAGCAACCGGGCATCCTATAATTCACCCCTCCACTTT	CASNRASYNSPLHF
TRBJ2-6	few	16	NA	TRBV4-2	TGTGCCAGCAGCCCAGCAGGGGGGCGGGGGGCCAACGTCCTGACTTTC	CASSPAGGRGANVLTF
TRBJ1-2	few	15	NA	TRBV5-6	TGTGCCAGCAGCTTGGCTCGCAGGGAGCTCTATGGCTACACCTTC	CASSLARRELYGYTF
TRBJ2-1	NA	15	NA	TRBV20-1	TGCAGTGCTAGAGGCCCTTGGGGGGCGGATAATGAGCAGTTCTTC	CSARGPWGADNEQFF
TRBJ2-5	few	11	NA	TRBV29-1	TGCAGCGCCATAGGGTATGGAGCGCAGTACTTC	CSAIGYGAQYF
TRBJ2-1	few	14	NA	TRBV18	TGTGCCAGCTCACAGGGGGGGTATTGGAATGAGCAGTTCTTC	CASSQGGYWNEQFF
TRBJ2-2	NA	14	NA	TRBV30	TGTGCCTGGACTAAGGTGGTTCACACCGGGGAGCTGTTTTTT	CAWTKVVHTGELFF
TRBJ2-3	few	15	NA	TRBV7-2	TGTGCCAGCAGCTTTGACGGACAGAGAACAGATACGCAGTATTTT	CASSFDGQRTDTQYF
TRBJ2-3	few	17	NA	TRBV7-9	TGTGCCAGCAGCTTAGGGTTGCGTAACCATGATGTGTATACGCGGTATTTT	CASSLGLRNHDVYTRYF
TRBJ2-1	NA	15	NA	TRBV12-3/TRBV12-4	TGTGCCAGCAGTCGTGGACAGCCCTCCTGTAGTGTGCAGTTCTTC	CASSRGQPSCSVQFF
TRBJ1-2	NA	15	NA	TRBV9	TGTGCCAGCAGCCCAGGACAGATTCCTAACTATAGCTACACCTTC	CASSPGQIPNYSYTF
TRBJ2-7	few	15	NA	TRBV5-1	TGCGCCAGCAGCTTGTCTCGGGGAGTAATGAACGAGCAGTACTTC	CASSLSRGVMNEQYF
TRBJ2-1	NA	14	TRBD2	TRBV19	TGTGCCAGTAAAAACAGCGGGAGGGCCTGGGAGCAGTTCTTC	CASKNSGRAWEQFF
TRBJ2-7	NA	13	NA	TRBV5-6	TGTGCCAGCAGCCCCTATGCTGTGAACGAGCAGTACTTC	CASSPYAVNEQYF
TRBJ2-1	once	15	NA	TRBV30	TGTGCCTGGAGTGCTCACAAGGGGGGCTACAATGAGCAGTTCTTC	CAWSAHKGGYNEQFF
TRBJ2-3	many	15	TRBD2	TRBV7-2	TGTGCCAGCAGCCACGGGACTATCGGCACAGATACGCAGTATTTT	CASSHGTIGTDTQYF
TRBJ1-5	NA	14	TRBD1	TRBV20-1	TGCAGTGCTAACCAGACAGGGGCAGGTCAGCCCCAGCATTTT	CSANQTGAGQPQHF